This TCR beta chain was sequenced for a study of cytomegalovirus exposure and HLA in healthy donors. At the level of the study: Early released data had 65 million to 100 million unique TCRs, all coming from HLA-typed donors. Study-level points and caveats: Some TCR beta chains (164 of them) were listed as cytomegalovirus-associated. In a later analysis, a genetic analysis reported fewer productive-TCR N-insertions in an Asian-associated ancestry cluster than the cohort average.

Concerning this clone itself: Its antigen is currently unknown.

The CDR3 is 14 amino acids. Trimming at V came to 10 bases and at J to 3 bases, leaving 7 bases not matched to a gene. PCR used 60 Vbeta primers and 13 Jbeta primers. Only in-frame clones appear in the TCRdb table, and some are missing; sequencing was by immunoSEQ multiplex PCR. The sample has around 300,000 clones; roughly 70% are singletons. This receptor was identified in a female donor in good health and CMV-seronegative. This chain joins TRBV6-7 and TRBJ2-3; 10 nucleotides match TRBD2. TRBV6-7 has ORF status, its function being uncertain. Material: PBMCs. The CDR3: CATPSGRRTDTQYF. The CDR3 nucleotides are TGTGCCACCCCTAGCGGGAGAAGGACAGATACGCAGTATTTT.